The subject of this entry is one TCR beta chain. Antigen unknown. This sample also contains other DNA sequences that code for the same CDR3. The data were obtained in a study of cytomegalovirus exposure and HLA in healthy donors. Study observations and caveats: In a later analysis, a missense DCLRE1C variant was linked to TCR beta V- and J-gene trimming.

The PCR employed 60 Vbeta primers together with 13 Jbeta primers. Sequenced by immunoSEQ multiplex PCR; TCRdb stores in-frame clones only, minus some. The sample yields roughly 100,000 clones, 70% to 80% seen once. The trim removed 6 bases at V and 4 bases at J, leaving 0 bases unmatched. The CDR3 runs 13 residues. From germline, CDR1 is KGHSH and CDR2 LQKENI. Sequenced: PBMCs. The chain carries TRBV18 and TRBJ1-4; TRBD1 matches at 9 bases. The clonotype originates from a man aged 35-49 years in good health and CMV-seronegative. In DNA form, the CDR3 reads TGTGCCAGCTCGGGACAGGGTAATGAAAAACTGTTTTTT. This codes for CASSGQGNEKLFF. Complete variable domain (other parts from reference TRBV18 and TRBJ1-4): NAGVMQNPRHLVRRRGQEARLRCSPMKGHSHVYWYRQLPEEGLKFMVYLQKENIIDESGMPKERFSAEFPKEGPSILRIQQVVRGDSAAYFCASSGQGNEKLFFGSGTQLSVL.